These 4 T cell receptor beta chains came from one sample sequenced in a study of blood T cell repertoires in COVID-19. Repertoires were generated with immunoSEQ multiplex PCR, while TCRdb's copy carries only in-frame clones and drops some. There are about 53,000 clones in the sample; approximately 80% occur only once, and around 2.7% lies in the top ten. The material sequenced was peripheral blood. These receptors originate from a woman in her sixties or seventies with acute or convalescent COVID-19.

The chain joins TRBV5-4 to TRBJ2-2, with D maybe TRBD1 (6 bases). CDR3 size: 15 residues. CDR1 is SGHNT and CDR2 is YYREEE in the germline V gene (reference sequence). V was cut by 0 bases and J by 0 bases, with 6 bases left in between. The CDR3 DNA reads as TGTGCCAGCAGCTTGGCAGGGGCGAACACCGGGGAGCTGTTTTTT. Amino acid sequence: CASSLAGANTGELFF.

In its sample, this clone was seen once. This chain connects TRBV28 to TRBJ2-3; possibly TRBD2 for D (6 bases). Germline-derived CDR1 and CDR2 are MDHEN and SYDVKM. This CDR3 comprises 16 residues. Between the trimmed V and J ends, which lost 6 bases and 0 bases, there was a span of 16 bases. The CDR3 is CASSNGPGTSTDTQYF. The DNA of the CDR3 is TGTGCCAGCAGCAACGGACCCGGGACTAGCACAGATACGCAGTATTTT.

The chain has TRBV18 and TRBJ2-3; 9 bases match TRBD1. The CDR3 is 15 amino acids. V lost 2 bases and J lost 3; bases outside the gene matches: 3. Germline lookup yields CDR1 KGHSH and CDR2 LQKENI. CDR3 nucleotide sequence: TGTGCCAGCTCACCAACGGGGACAGGGACAGATACGCAGTATTTT. Its protein product is CASSPTGTGTDTQYF.

This clone is a singleton in its sample. The gene calls are TRBV6-5 and TRBJ1-6; no reliable D call. The V end was cut by 2 bases, the J end by 6 bases, with 8 bases between. Germline V gives CDR1 MNHEY, CDR2 SVGAGI. This CDR3 is 14 amino acids long. In DNA, the CDR3 is TGTGCCAGCAGTTACGCAGAGGGTAATTCACCCCTCCACTTT. Translated: CASSYAEGNSPLHF.